The T cell receptor beta chain under discussion was sequenced for a study of shared clonotypes between healthy human individuals. About the research overall: Contributing individuals were a couple of females and a few males aged 18 to 49. Study-level points and caveats: The study drew on few donors, limiting represented genetic and exposure-history diversity.

Remarks on this clone: Antigen: not known.

Assay execution took place at the deep level. Over several immunoSEQ plates, each subset's genomic DNA was distributed in even portions. The table came from immunoSEQ multiplex PCR; TCRdb's copy has only in-frame clones and leaves some out. The sample lists about half a million clones, 60% to 80% occurring once. CDR1 is SGHRS, CDR2 YFSETQ, per germline. CDR3 length: 14 residues. Trimming pared 4 bases from V and 0 bases from J, leaving 9 bases between. The chain has TRBV5-1 and TRBJ2-3; D is unresolved. Sequenced sample: PBMCs. The TCR originated in a woman between 40 and 50 years old in good health. Some clones in this sample may be carry-over from other donors' samples. This CDR3 reads CASSVGHSTDTQYF. The CDR3 DNA follows: TGCGCCAGCAGCGTGGGCCACAGCACAGATACGCAGTATTTT. The full variable domain, its missing parts supplied by reference TRBV5-1 and TRBJ2-3, is KAGVTQTPRYLIKTRGQQVTLSCSPISGHRSVSWYQQTPGQGLQFLFEYFSETQRNKGNFPGRFSGRQFSNSRSEMNVSTLELGDSALYLCASSVGHSTDTQYFGPGTRLTVL.